This is a list of T cell receptor beta chains from one sample in a study of T cell responses to AZD1222 COVID-19 vaccine. Generated by immunoSEQ multiplex PCR, the TCRdb table keeps only in-frame clones and is missing some. Of about 30,000 clones in the sample, over 85% were seen once. The input for sequencing was peripheral blood, taken on day 0 of AZD1222 vaccination. These receptors were collected from an adult in good health. The CDR3 runs from the conserved cysteine through the conserved F or W. A D gene is named only where the DNA matches it firmly. A clone size is listed for some rows: how often the clone was seen (once, few, many), or a class if it is expanded.

>.|.|TRBJ2-2|TRBV19
CASSDPGRANTGELFF
TGTGCCAGTAGTGATCCGGGACGGGCGAACACCGGGGAGCTGTTTTTT
>TRBD1|.|TRBJ1-2|TRBV7-9
CASSSSQGAYGYTF
TGTGCCAGCAGCTCATCACAGGGGGCCTATGGCTACACCTTC
>.|.|TRBJ1-3|TRBV19
CAILDASNTIYF
TGTGCCATCCTTGACGCTTCGAACACCATATATTTT
>.|once|TRBJ2-1|TRBV11-2
CASMAGRPSSYNEQFF
TGTGCCAGCATGGCGGGGCGACCGAGCTCCTACAATGAGCAGTTCTTC
>.|.|TRBJ2-1|TRBV4-3
CASSQEGMYNEQFF
TGCGCCAGCAGCCAAGAGGGCATGTACAATGAGCAGTTCTTC
>TRBD2|.|TRBJ2-7|TRBV27
CASRPPLAGISYEQYF
TGTGCCAGCAGACCCCCGCTAGCGGGGATCTCCTACGAGCAGTACTTC
>.|once|TRBJ1-1|TRBV5-6
CASSLGSVNTEAFF
TGTGCCAGCAGCTTGGGATCAGTGAACACTGAAGCTTTCTTT
>.|.|TRBJ2-2|TRBV5-4
CASSLARGTNTGELFF
TGTGCCAGCAGCCTCGCCCGGGGGACGAACACCGGGGAGCTGTTTTTT
>.|.|TRBJ1-2|TRBV6-5
CASSLGVAGGYTF
TGTGCCAGCAGCTTGGGGGTCGCCGGCGGCTACACCTTC
>TRBD2|.|TRBJ2-7|TRBV7-2
CASSILAGVNEQYF
TGTGCCAGCAGCATCTTAGCGGGAGTAAACGAGCAGTACTTC
>.|few|TRBJ2-7|TRBV7-9
CASSSYPSASSYEQYF
TGTGCCAGCAGCTCCTACCCCAGCGCCTCCTCCTACGAGCAGTACTTC
>TRBD1|few|TRBJ1-1|TRBV5-1
CASSPGQGNLNTEAFF
TGCGCCAGCAGCCCGGGACAGGGGAACCTGAACACTGAAGCTTTCTTT
>.|.|TRBJ2-3|TRBV7-8
CASSLNRDTQYF
TGTGCCAGCAGCCTTAACCGTGATACGCAGTATTTT
>.|once|TRBJ1-6|TRBV2
CASSPALSSYNSPLHF
TGTGCCAGCAGTCCGGCCCTGAGCTCCTATAATTCACCCCTCCACTTT
>.|.|TRBJ2-2|TRBV15
CATSRPPPDRLNTGELFF
TGTGCCACCAGCAGACCCCCGCCAGACAGGTTAAACACCGGGGAGCTGTTTTTT
>TRBD2|.|TRBJ2-1|TRBV27
CASSYERGFYNEQFF
TGTGCCAGCAGTTACGAGCGGGGGTTCTACAATGAGCAGTTCTTC
>.|.|TRBJ1-6|TRBV10-3
CAISGSGGLVSPLHF
TGTGCCATCAGTGGTTCCGGGGGGTTAGTTTCACCCCTCCACTTT
>.|few|TRBJ1-3|TRBV7-6
CASSLGGPSGNTIYF
TGTGCCAGCAGTTTAGGGGGACCCTCTGGAAACACCATATATTTT
>.|.|TRBJ1-5|TRBV15
CATSREAGGNQPQHF
TGTGCCACCAGCAGAGAGGCAGGCGGCAATCAGCCCCAGCATTTT
>.|once|TRBJ2-1|TRBV18
CASSPGMDNEQFF
TGTGCCAGCTCGCCCGGGATGGACAATGAGCAGTTCTTC
>TRBD1|.|TRBJ1-5|TRBV6-6
CASSMDREINYPQHF
TGTGCCAGCAGCATGGACAGGGAGATAAATTATCCCCAGCATTTT
>.|once|TRBJ2-5|TRBV18
CASSPGETQYF
TGTGCCAGCTCACCGGGCGAGACCCAGTACTTC
>.|.|TRBJ2-3|TRBV6-4
CASSDGTTSTDTQYF
TGTGCCAGCAGTGACGGGACAACTAGCACAGATACGCAGTATTTT
>.|.|TRBJ1-1|TRBV6-1
CASSDGSSLGVWDTEAFF
TGTGCCAGCAGTGATGGATCCAGCCTTGGAGTTTGGGACACTGAAGCTTTCTTT
>TRBD1|.|TRBJ2-1|TRBV28
CASSDRGQNEQFF
TGTGCCAGCAGTGACAGGGGGCAGAATGAGCAGTTCTTC
>.|.|TRBJ2-7|TRBV27
CASSPGAALYEQYF
TGTGCCAGCAGCCCCGGCGCAGCCCTTTACGAGCAGTACTTC
>.|.|TRBJ1-4|TRBV28
CASSLGTPYALFF
TGTGCCAGCAGTTTAGGGACACCTTATGCACTGTTTTTT
>TRBD1|.|TRBJ1-3|TRBV6-5
CATRDRGPGNTIYF
TGTGCCACCCGGGACAGGGGGCCTGGAAACACCATATATTTT
>TRBD1|once|TRBJ1-2|TRBV30
CAWNEGQDYGYTF
TGTGCCTGGAATGAGGGACAGGACTATGGCTACACCTTC
>TRBD1|.|TRBJ2-5|TRBV7-9
CASSWTGVETQYF
TGTGCCAGCAGCTGGACAGGGGTGGAGACCCAGTACTTC
>TRBD1|.|TRBJ1-2|TRBV10-3
CATGQGNYGYTF
TGTGCCACCGGACAGGGGAACTATGGCTACACCTTC
>.|.|TRBJ1-2|TRBV7-8
CASSPLPGVNYGYTF
TGTGCCAGCAGCCCATTGCCCGGAGTTAACTATGGCTACACCTTC
>.|.|TRBJ1-5|TRBV7-2
CASSLEWGLTQPQHF
TGTGCCAGCAGCTTAGAGTGGGGATTGACTCAGCCCCAGCATTTT
>.|.|TRBJ2-2|TRBV10-1
CAIHPQGTATPNTGELFF
TGCGCCATTCATCCCCAAGGGACGGCGACACCGAACACCGGGGAGCTGTTTTTT
>TRBD1|.|TRBJ1-2|TRBV6-6
CASSRTGDGYTF
TGTGCCAGCAGTCGGACAGGGGATGGCTACACCTTC
>.|once|TRBJ2-4|TRBV28
CASSAAPDTKNIQYF
TGTGCCAGCAGTGCCGCCCCGGACACCAAAAACATTCAGTACTTC
>.|.|TRBJ1-5|TRBV2
CASGGPGGWNQPQHF
TGTGCCAGCGGGGGGCCCGGGGGATGGAATCAGCCCCAGCATTTT
>.|.|TRBJ2-1|TRBV18
CASSHSNNEQFF
TGTGCCAGCTCACATAGTAACAATGAGCAGTTCTTC
>.|.|TRBJ1-1|TRBV19
CASSIRAGTRAEAFF
TGTGCCAGTAGTATCAGGGCAGGGACCCGGGCTGAAGCTTTCTTT
>.|.|TRBJ2-1|TRBV3-1/TRBV3-2
CASSQVGRDNEQFF
TGTGCCAGCAGCCAGGTGGGTAGGGACAATGAGCAGTTCTTC
>.|.|TRBJ2-7|TRBV7-9
CASSAQGYEQYF
TGTGCCAGCAGCGCCCAGGGCTACGAGCAGTACTTC
>.|.|TRBJ1-2|TRBV28
CASSLLTIPYTF
TGTGCCAGCAGTCTCTTGACCATACCCTACACCTTC
>TRBD2|.|TRBJ2-3|TRBV12-5
CASGQSGGAPDTQYF
TGTGCTAGTGGGCAAAGCGGGGGGGCCCCAGATACGCAGTATTTT
>TRBD2|.|TRBJ2-5|TRBV5-4
CASSPPGGNRETQYF
TGTGCCAGCAGCCCTCCCGGGGGGAATCGGGAGACCCAGTACTTC
>.|once|TRBJ2-2|TRBV7-2
CASSSQSNTGELFF
TGTGCCAGCAGCTCCCAATCAAACACCGGGGAGCTGTTTTTT
>.|.|TRBJ2-1|TRBV7-9
CASSPLGLGYNEQFF
TGTGCCAGCAGCCCCCTAGGACTGGGGTACAATGAGCAGTTCTTC
>.|.|TRBJ1-5|TRBV11-2
CASSLAPNQPQHF
TGTGCCAGCAGCTTAGCACCTAATCAGCCCCAGCATTTT
>TRBD1|.|TRBJ2-1|TRBV6-5
CASKRGQGLTNEQFF
TGTGCCAGCAAAAGGGGACAGGGGTTGACCAATGAGCAGTTCTTC
>TRBD1|.|TRBJ2-5|TRBV11-2
CASSLGAGGTQYF
TGTGCCAGCAGCTTAGGGGCAGGGGGGACCCAGTACTTC
>.|.|TRBJ2-1|TRBV6-1
CASSEEDSYNEQFF
TGTGCCAGCAGTGAAGAGGACTCCTACAATGAGCAGTTCTTC
>.|.|TRBJ1-1|TRBV7-6
CASSLVMGNTEAFF
TGTGCCAGCAGCTTAGTCATGGGGAACACTGAAGCTTTCTTT
>.|.|TRBJ1-1|TRBV5-1
CASSLGQGKGEAFF
TGCGCCAGCAGCTTGGGTCAGGGGAAAGGTGAAGCTTTCTTT
>.|.|TRBJ1-6|TRBV3-1/TRBV3-2
CASSVGTSSPLHF
TGTGCCAGCAGCGTCGGGACTTCCTCACCCCTCCACTTT